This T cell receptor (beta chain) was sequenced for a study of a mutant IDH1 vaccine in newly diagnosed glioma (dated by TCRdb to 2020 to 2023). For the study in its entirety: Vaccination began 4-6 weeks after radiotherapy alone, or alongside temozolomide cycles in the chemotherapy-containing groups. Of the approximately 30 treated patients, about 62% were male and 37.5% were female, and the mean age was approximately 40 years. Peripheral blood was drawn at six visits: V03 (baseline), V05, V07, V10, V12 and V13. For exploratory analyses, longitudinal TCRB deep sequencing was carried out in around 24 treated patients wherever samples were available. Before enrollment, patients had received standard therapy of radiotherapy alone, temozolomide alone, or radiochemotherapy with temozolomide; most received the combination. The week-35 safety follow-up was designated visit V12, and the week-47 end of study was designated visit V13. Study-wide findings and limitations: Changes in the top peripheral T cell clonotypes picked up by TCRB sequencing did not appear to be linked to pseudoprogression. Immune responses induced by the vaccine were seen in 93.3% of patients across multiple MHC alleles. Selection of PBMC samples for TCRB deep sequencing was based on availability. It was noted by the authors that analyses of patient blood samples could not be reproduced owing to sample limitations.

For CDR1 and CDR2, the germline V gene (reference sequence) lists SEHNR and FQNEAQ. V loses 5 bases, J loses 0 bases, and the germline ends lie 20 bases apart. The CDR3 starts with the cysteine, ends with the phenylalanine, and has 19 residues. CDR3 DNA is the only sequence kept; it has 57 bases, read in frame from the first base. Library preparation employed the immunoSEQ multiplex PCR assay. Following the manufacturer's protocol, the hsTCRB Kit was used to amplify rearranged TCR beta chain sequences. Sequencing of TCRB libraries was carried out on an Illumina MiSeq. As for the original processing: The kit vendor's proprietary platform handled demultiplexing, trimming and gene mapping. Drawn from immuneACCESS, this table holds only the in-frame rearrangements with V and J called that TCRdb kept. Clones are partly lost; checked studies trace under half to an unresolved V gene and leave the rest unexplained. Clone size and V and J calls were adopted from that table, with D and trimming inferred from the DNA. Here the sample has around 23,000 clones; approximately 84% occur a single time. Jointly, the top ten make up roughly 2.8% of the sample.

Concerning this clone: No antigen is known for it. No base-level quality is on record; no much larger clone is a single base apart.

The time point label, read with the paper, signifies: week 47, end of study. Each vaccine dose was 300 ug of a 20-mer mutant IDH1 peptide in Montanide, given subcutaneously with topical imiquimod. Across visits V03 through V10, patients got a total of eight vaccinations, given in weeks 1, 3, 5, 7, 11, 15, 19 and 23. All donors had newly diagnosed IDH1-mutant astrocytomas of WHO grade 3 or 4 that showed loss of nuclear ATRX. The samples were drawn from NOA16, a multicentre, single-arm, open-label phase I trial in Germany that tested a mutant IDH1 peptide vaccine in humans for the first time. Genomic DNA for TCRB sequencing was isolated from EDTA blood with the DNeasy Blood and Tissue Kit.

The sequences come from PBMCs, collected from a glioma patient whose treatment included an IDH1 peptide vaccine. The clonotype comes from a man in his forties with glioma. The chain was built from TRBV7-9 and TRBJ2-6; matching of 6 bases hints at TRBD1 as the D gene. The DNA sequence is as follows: TGTGCCAGCAGCGGGGTAGGACAGTCAACACGCTCTGGGGCCAACGTCCTGACTTTC. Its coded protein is CASSGVGQSTRSGANVLTF.